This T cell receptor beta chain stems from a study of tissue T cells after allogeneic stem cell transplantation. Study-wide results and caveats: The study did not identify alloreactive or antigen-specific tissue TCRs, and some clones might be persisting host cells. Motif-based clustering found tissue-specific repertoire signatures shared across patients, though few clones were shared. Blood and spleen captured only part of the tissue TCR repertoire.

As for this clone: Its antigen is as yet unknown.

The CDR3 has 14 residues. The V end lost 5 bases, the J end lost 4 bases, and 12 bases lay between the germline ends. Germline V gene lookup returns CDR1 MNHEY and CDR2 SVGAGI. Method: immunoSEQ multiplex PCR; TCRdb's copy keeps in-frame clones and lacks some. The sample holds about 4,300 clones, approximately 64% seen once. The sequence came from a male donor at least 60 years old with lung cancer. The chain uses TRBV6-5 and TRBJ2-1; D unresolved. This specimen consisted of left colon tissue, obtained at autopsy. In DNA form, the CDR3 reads TGTGCCAGCAGTACCCTTCTTTGGTACAATGAGCAGTTCTTC. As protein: CASSTLLWYNEQFF.